These T cell receptor beta chains were read from a single sample in a study of chemoradiotherapy in HPV16-positive cancers. Using immunoSEQ multiplex PCR, the repertoire was profiled, and TCRdb retains in-frame clones only, with some absent. The sample carries 2,500 to 3,500 clones, under 85% recorded once. The starting material was tumor tissue, obtained from a patient who underwent chemoradiotherapy. Source of these receptors: a human donor with HPV-associated anogenital cancer. Both conserved end residues are part of each CDR3. The D gene is left open where the match is weak. Expanded clones get a size class; other rows say once, few or many, or leave the size out.

clone size: NA; J gene: TRBJ1-1; V gene: TRBV14; D gene: NA; CDR3 protein: CASSQPGMNTEAFF; CDR3 DNA: TGTGCCAGCAGCCAACCGGGAATGAACACTGAAGCTTTCTTT
clone size: NA; J gene: TRBJ2-3; V gene: TRBV5-5; D gene: TRBD1; CDR3 protein: CASSLSGGVDTQYF; CDR3 DNA: TGTGCCAGCAGCTTGTCAGGGGGAGTAGATACGCAGTATTTT
clone size: NA; J gene: TRBJ1-3; V gene: TRBV11-2; D gene: TRBD1; CDR3 protein: CASSSRDSFGNTIYF; CDR3 DNA: TGTGCCAGCAGCTCCCGGGACAGTTTCGGAAACACCATATATTTT
clone size: NA; J gene: TRBJ2-1; V gene: TRBV9; D gene: TRBD2; CDR3 protein: CASSVGGTSINEQFF; CDR3 DNA: TGTGCCAGCAGCGTGGGGGGGACTAGCATAAATGAGCAGTTCTTC
clone size: NA; J gene: TRBJ1-2; V gene: TRBV7-9; D gene: TRBD1; CDR3 protein: CASSSTGGGYYGYTF; CDR3 DNA: TGTGCCAGCAGCTCGACAGGGGGAGGCTACTATGGCTACACCTTC
clone size: few; J gene: TRBJ1-1; V gene: TRBV10-3; D gene: NA; CDR3 protein: CAISEKNEAFF; CDR3 DNA: TGTGCCATCAGTGAAAAGAATGAAGCTTTCTTT
clone size: once; J gene: TRBJ1-6; V gene: TRBV6-4; D gene: NA; CDR3 protein: CASSTGTENSPLHF; CDR3 DNA: TGTGCCAGCTCAACCGGGACGGAGAATTCACCCCTCCACTTT
clone size: NA; J gene: TRBJ2-7; V gene: TRBV18; D gene: NA; CDR3 protein: CASSLYGSGTSSYEQYF; CDR3 DNA: TGTGCCAGCTCACTATACGGCTCCGGGACATCTTCCTACGAGCAGTACTTC
clone size: NA; J gene: TRBJ1-2; V gene: TRBV5-5; D gene: TRBD1; CDR3 protein: CASSPGQGYGYTF; CDR3 DNA: TGTGCCAGCAGCCCGGGACAGGGGTATGGCTACACCTTC
clone size: once; J gene: TRBJ1-5; V gene: TRBV28; D gene: NA; CDR3 protein: CASSFGLAGENQPQHF; CDR3 DNA: TGTGCCAGCAGTTTTGGATTGGCAGGGGAAAATCAGCCCCAGCATTTT
clone size: few; J gene: TRBJ2-7; V gene: TRBV2; D gene: NA; CDR3 protein: CASLSRDGYEQYF; CDR3 DNA: TGTGCCAGCCTATCCCGGGATGGCTACGAGCAGTACTTC
clone size: once; J gene: TRBJ2-1; V gene: TRBV7-2; D gene: TRBD2; CDR3 protein: CASSSPTSGGAREQFF; CDR3 DNA: TGTGCCAGCAGCTCCCCGACTAGCGGGGGGGCTAGGGAGCAGTTCTTC
clone size: NA; J gene: TRBJ2-5; V gene: TRBV6-5; D gene: TRBD2; CDR3 protein: CASRSGGETQYF; CDR3 DNA: TGTGCCAGCAGAAGCGGGGGAGAGACCCAGTACTTC
clone size: NA; J gene: TRBJ2-5; V gene: TRBV11-1; D gene: NA; CDR3 protein: CASSLARSVPETQYF; CDR3 DNA: TGTGCCAGCAGCTTAGCACGGAGTGTCCCGGAGACCCAGTACTTC
clone size: NA; J gene: TRBJ1-2; V gene: TRBV14; D gene: NA; CDR3 protein: CASSQEGSYGGYTF; CDR3 DNA: TGTGCCAGCAGCCAAGAAGGGAGTTACGGTGGCTACACCTTC
clone size: few; J gene: TRBJ2-1; V gene: TRBV4-3; D gene: NA; CDR3 protein: CASSQVLEKEQFF; CDR3 DNA: TGCGCCAGCAGCCAAGTACTAGAAAAAGAGCAGTTCTTC
clone size: NA; J gene: TRBJ2-1; V gene: TRBV9; D gene: TRBD2; CDR3 protein: CASSASGGPGYEQFF; CDR3 DNA: TGTGCCAGCAGCGCCAGCGGGGGGCCAGGGTATGAGCAGTTCTTC
clone size: NA; J gene: TRBJ1-3; V gene: TRBV19; D gene: TRBD1; CDR3 protein: CASSKTGANTIYF; CDR3 DNA: TGTGCCAGTAGTAAGACAGGGGCCAACACCATATATTTT
clone size: NA; J gene: TRBJ2-2; V gene: TRBV7-2; D gene: NA; CDR3 protein: CASSLLNTGELFF; CDR3 DNA: TGTGCCAGCAGCCTCCTAAACACCGGGGAGCTGTTTTTT
clone size: NA; J gene: TRBJ1-4; V gene: TRBV30; D gene: NA; CDR3 protein: CAWRAGTRKLFF; CDR3 DNA: TGTGCCTGGAGGGCCGGGACAAGAAAACTGTTTTTT
clone size: large; J gene: TRBJ1-2; V gene: TRBV5-1; D gene: TRBD1; CDR3 protein: CASSNPGTGGANYGYTF; CDR3 DNA: TGCGCCAGCAGCAACCCCGGGACAGGGGGAGCTAACTATGGCTACACCTTC
clone size: few; J gene: TRBJ2-7; V gene: TRBV5-8; D gene: TRBD1; CDR3 protein: CASSPPDRGLYEQYF; CDR3 DNA: TGTGCCAGCAGCCCGCCGGACAGGGGGCTCTACGAGCAGTACTTC
clone size: NA; J gene: TRBJ1-2; V gene: TRBV25-1; D gene: TRBD1; CDR3 protein: CASSELGQGALGYTF; CDR3 DNA: TGTGCCAGCAGTGAATTGGGACAGGGGGCTCTAGGCTACACCTTC
clone size: NA; J gene: TRBJ2-7; V gene: TRBV6-1; D gene: NA; CDR3 protein: CASNWGEQYF; CDR3 DNA: TGTGCCAGCAATTGGGGGGAGCAGTACTTC
clone size: once; J gene: TRBJ2-1; V gene: TRBV6-5; D gene: TRBD1; CDR3 protein: CASSRGQGAYNEQFF; CDR3 DNA: TGTGCCAGCAGTCGCGGACAGGGGGCCTACAATGAGCAGTTCTTC
clone size: NA; J gene: TRBJ2-7; V gene: TRBV2; D gene: TRBD2; CDR3 protein: CASKDSGGPTYEQYF; CDR3 DNA: TGTGCCAGCAAGGACTCGGGGGGACCCACCTACGAGCAGTACTTC
clone size: NA; J gene: TRBJ2-5; V gene: TRBV5-4; D gene: TRBD2; CDR3 protein: CASSRLGGGAETQYF; CDR3 DNA: TGTGCCAGCAGCCGTCTCGGCGGGGGGGCAGAGACCCAGTACTTC
clone size: NA; J gene: TRBJ2-1; V gene: TRBV11-3; D gene: NA; CDR3 protein: CASSLISSEQFF; CDR3 DNA: TGTGCCAGCAGCTTAATTAGCAGTGAGCAGTTCTTC
clone size: NA; J gene: TRBJ1-1; V gene: TRBV11-2; D gene: NA; CDR3 protein: CASTPTSAGLNTEAFF; CDR3 DNA: TGTGCCAGCACCCCTACGTCGGCAGGACTGAACACTGAAGCTTTCTTT
clone size: NA; J gene: TRBJ2-5; V gene: TRBV5-1; D gene: NA; CDR3 protein: CASSLGGYQETQYF; CDR3 DNA: TGCGCCAGCAGCTTGGGAGGGTACCAAGAGACCCAGTACTTC
clone size: NA; J gene: TRBJ2-2; V gene: TRBV9; D gene: TRBD1; CDR3 protein: CASSEGQTTGELFF; CDR3 DNA: TGTGCCAGCAGCGAGGGACAGACCACCGGGGAGCTGTTTTTT
clone size: NA; J gene: TRBJ2-1; V gene: TRBV2; D gene: NA; CDR3 protein: CASSPGRGNEQFF; CDR3 DNA: TGTGCCAGCAGCCCCGGACGGGGCAATGAGCAGTTCTTC
clone size: few; J gene: TRBJ1-1; V gene: TRBV5-4; D gene: NA; CDR3 protein: CASSLQRGTEAFF; CDR3 DNA: TGTGCCAGCAGCTTGCAACGCGGGACTGAAGCTTTCTTT
clone size: NA; J gene: TRBJ2-2; V gene: TRBV15; D gene: NA; CDR3 protein: CATSRAGAAGELFF; CDR3 DNA: TGTGCCACCAGCAGAGCAGGGGCAGCCGGGGAGCTGTTTTTT
clone size: NA; J gene: TRBJ2-7; V gene: TRBV4-1; D gene: TRBD1; CDR3 protein: CASSQDFPGQTYEQYF; CDR3 DNA: TGCGCCAGCAGCCAAGACTTTCCGGGACAGACCTACGAGCAGTACTTC
clone size: NA; J gene: TRBJ2-3; V gene: TRBV19; D gene: TRBD1; CDR3 protein: CASNRGADTQYF; CDR3 DNA: TGTGCCAGCAACAGGGGAGCAGATACGCAGTATTTT
clone size: NA; J gene: TRBJ2-3; V gene: TRBV5-1; D gene: TRBD1; CDR3 protein: CASSLTGTGGTDTQYF; CDR3 DNA: TGCGCCAGCAGCCTGACAGGGACAGGGGGCACAGATACGCAGTATTTT
clone size: NA; J gene: TRBJ1-1; V gene: TRBV28; D gene: NA; CDR3 protein: CASRVLGNTEAFF; CDR3 DNA: TGTGCCAGCAGGGTTCTCGGGAACACTGAAGCTTTCTTT
clone size: NA; J gene: TRBJ1-1; V gene: TRBV10-3; D gene: TRBD1; CDR3 protein: CAIRPDRVHTEAFF; CDR3 DNA: TGTGCCATCAGGCCGGACAGGGTGCACACTGAAGCTTTCTTT
clone size: NA; J gene: TRBJ2-1; V gene: TRBV11-2; D gene: NA; CDR3 protein: CAKGGHSLYNEQFF; CDR3 DNA: TGTGCCAAAGGGGGGCACTCACTCTACAATGAGCAGTTCTTC
clone size: NA; J gene: TRBJ2-7; V gene: TRBV18; D gene: NA; CDR3 protein: CASSPPVGGIEQYF; CDR3 DNA: TGTGCCAGCTCACCACCGGTGGGGGGCATTGAGCAGTACTTC
clone size: NA; J gene: TRBJ2-5; V gene: TRBV30; D gene: TRBD2; CDR3 protein: CAWSGEGLAGGLETQYF; CDR3 DNA: TGTGCCTGGAGTGGGGAAGGACTAGCGGGGGGGCTGGAGACCCAGTACTTC
clone size: few; J gene: TRBJ1-3; V gene: TRBV5-4; D gene: NA; CDR3 protein: CASSADGNTIYF; CDR3 DNA: TGTGCCAGCAGCGCGGACGGAAACACCATATATTTT
clone size: NA; J gene: TRBJ1-1; V gene: TRBV7-6; D gene: NA; CDR3 protein: CASSLQGYTEAFF; CDR3 DNA: TGTGCCAGCAGCTTACAGGGGTACACTGAAGCTTTCTTT
clone size: once; J gene: TRBJ1-5; V gene: TRBV23-1; D gene: NA; CDR3 protein: CASSQWDVDSNQPQHF; CDR3 DNA: TGCGCCAGCAGTCAATGGGACGTAGATAGCAATCAGCCCCAGCATTTT
clone size: NA; J gene: TRBJ1-4; V gene: TRBV2; D gene: NA; CDR3 protein: CASSVVGYYNEKLFF; CDR3 DNA: TGTGCCAGCAGTGTGGTAGGGTACTATAATGAAAAACTGTTTTTT
clone size: once; J gene: TRBJ2-5; V gene: TRBV7-2; D gene: NA; CDR3 protein: CASSLSPSEETQYF; CDR3 DNA: TGTGCCAGCAGCCTTAGCCCTAGTGAAGAGACCCAGTACTTC
clone size: NA; J gene: TRBJ2-2; V gene: TRBV4-2; D gene: TRBD2; CDR3 protein: CASSRGGANGELFF; CDR3 DNA: TGTGCCAGCAGCCGCGGGGGGGCGAACGGGGAGCTGTTTTTT
clone size: NA; J gene: TRBJ2-1; V gene: TRBV5-4; D gene: NA; CDR3 protein: CASSIPDSNEQFF; CDR3 DNA: TGTGCCAGCAGCATTCCGGATTCCAATGAGCAGTTCTTC
clone size: NA; J gene: TRBJ2-1; V gene: TRBV19; D gene: TRBD2; CDR3 protein: CASNPAGGQNEQFF; CDR3 DNA: TGTGCCAGTAACCCAGCGGGGGGGCAAAATGAGCAGTTCTTC
clone size: NA; J gene: TRBJ1-2; V gene: TRBV30; D gene: TRBD1; CDR3 protein: CAWKRGRTGGGYTF; CDR3 DNA: TGTGCCTGGAAGAGGGGAAGGACAGGGGGTGGCTACACCTTC
clone size: NA; J gene: TRBJ1-1; V gene: TRBV7-2; D gene: NA; CDR3 protein: CASSLWGNTEAFF; CDR3 DNA: TGTGCCAGCAGCTTATGGGGGAACACTGAAGCTTTCTTT
clone size: NA; J gene: TRBJ2-7; V gene: TRBV6-1; D gene: TRBD1; CDR3 protein: CASSVAAGGYEQYF; CDR3 DNA: TGTGCCAGCAGTGTGGCCGCAGGGGGCTACGAGCAGTACTTC
clone size: once; J gene: TRBJ1-3; V gene: TRBV7-9; D gene: TRBD1; CDR3 protein: CASSNPTGVGNTIYF; CDR3 DNA: TGTGCCAGCAGCAACCCAACAGGGGTAGGAAACACCATATATTTT
clone size: NA; J gene: TRBJ1-2; V gene: TRBV6-1; D gene: NA; CDR3 protein: CASSESADLLYYTF; CDR3 DNA: TGTGCCAGCAGTGAATCTGCAGATTTATTATACTACACCTTC
clone size: once; J gene: TRBJ1-5; V gene: TRBV9; D gene: NA; CDR3 protein: CASSVGGPNQPQHF; CDR3 DNA: TGTGCCAGCAGCGTAGGGGGCCCCAATCAGCCCCAGCATTTT
clone size: few; J gene: TRBJ1-1; V gene: TRBV2; D gene: NA; CDR3 protein: CASRVGHTEAFF; CDR3 DNA: TGTGCCAGCAGAGTAGGCCACACTGAAGCTTTCTTT
clone size: NA; J gene: TRBJ2-7; V gene: TRBV11-2; D gene: NA; CDR3 protein: CASSLGANEQYF; CDR3 DNA: TGTGCCAGCAGCTTAGGGGCGAACGAGCAGTACTTC